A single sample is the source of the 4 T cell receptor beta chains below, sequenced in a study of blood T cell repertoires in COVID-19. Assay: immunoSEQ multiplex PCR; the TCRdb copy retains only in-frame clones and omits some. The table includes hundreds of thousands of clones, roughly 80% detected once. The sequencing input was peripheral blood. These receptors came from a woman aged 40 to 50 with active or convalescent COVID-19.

This chain's CDR3 is CASSYSSQDNYGYTF. CDR3 bases: TGTGCCAGCAGTTACTCGTCGCAGGATAACTATGGCTACACCTTC. The J gene is TRBJ1-2, the V gene TRBV6-5; D gene ambiguous. The germline V gene has CDR1 MNHEY and CDR2 SVGAGI. Deletions cut 0 bases from V and 1 base from J, with 9 bases between. The CDR3 length is 15 residues.

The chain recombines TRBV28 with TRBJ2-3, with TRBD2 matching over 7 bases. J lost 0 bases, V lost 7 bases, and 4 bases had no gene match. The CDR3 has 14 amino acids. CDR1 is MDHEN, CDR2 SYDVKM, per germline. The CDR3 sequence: CASTLLASTDTQYF. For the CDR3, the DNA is TGTGCCAGCACGTTACTAGCGAGCACAGATACGCAGTATTTT.

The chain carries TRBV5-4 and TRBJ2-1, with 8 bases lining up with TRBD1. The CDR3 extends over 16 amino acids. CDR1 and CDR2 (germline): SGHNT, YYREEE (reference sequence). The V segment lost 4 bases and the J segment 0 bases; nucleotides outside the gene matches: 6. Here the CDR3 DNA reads TGTGCCAGCAGCCAGGGCCAGGGGGCCTCCTACAATGAGCAGTTCTTC. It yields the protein CASSQGQGASYNEQFF.

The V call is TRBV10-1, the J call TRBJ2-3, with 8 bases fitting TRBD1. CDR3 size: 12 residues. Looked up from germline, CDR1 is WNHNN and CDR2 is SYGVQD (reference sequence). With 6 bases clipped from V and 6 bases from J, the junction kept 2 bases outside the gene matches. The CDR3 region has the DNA TGCGCCAGCAGCAGGGGGCCCGATACGCAGTATTTT. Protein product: CASSRGPDTQYF.